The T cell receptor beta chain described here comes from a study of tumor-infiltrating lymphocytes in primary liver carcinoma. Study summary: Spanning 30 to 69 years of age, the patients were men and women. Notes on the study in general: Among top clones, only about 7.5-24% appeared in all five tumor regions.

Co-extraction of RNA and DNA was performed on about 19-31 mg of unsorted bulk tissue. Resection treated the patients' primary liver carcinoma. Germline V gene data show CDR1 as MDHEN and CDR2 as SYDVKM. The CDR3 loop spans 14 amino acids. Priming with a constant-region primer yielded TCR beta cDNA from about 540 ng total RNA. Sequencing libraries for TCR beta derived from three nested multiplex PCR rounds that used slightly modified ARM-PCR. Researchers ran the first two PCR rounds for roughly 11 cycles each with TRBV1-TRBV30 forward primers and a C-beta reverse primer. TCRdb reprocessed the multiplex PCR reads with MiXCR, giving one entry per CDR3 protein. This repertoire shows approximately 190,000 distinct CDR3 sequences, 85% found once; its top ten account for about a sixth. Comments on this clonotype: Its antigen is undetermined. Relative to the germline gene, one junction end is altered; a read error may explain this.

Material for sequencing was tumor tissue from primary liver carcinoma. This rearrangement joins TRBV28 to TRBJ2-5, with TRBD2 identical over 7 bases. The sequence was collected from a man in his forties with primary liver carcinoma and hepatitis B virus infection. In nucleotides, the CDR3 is TGTACCAGCCCACTCAGCGGGAATCAAGAGACCCAGTACTTC. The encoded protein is CTSPLSGNQETQYF.